This entry concerns a single TCR beta chain. Its target is not known. The data are from a study of cytomegalovirus exposure and HLA in healthy donors. The study's findings and limits: The CMV antigen specificity of a few CMV-associated chains was confirmed through in vitro analysis. The authors listed 150 to 200 TCR beta chains as cytomegalovirus-associated.

CDR3 length: 17 residues. The junction had 7 bases not matched to a gene; V was cut back by 0 bases and J by 2 bases. Germline-derived CDR1 and CDR2 are SGDLS and YYNGEE. The data were produced by immunoSEQ multiplex PCR, yet TCRdb's version contains in-frame clones alone and is incomplete. The table includes tens of thousands of clones, approximately 96% detected once. This rearrangement joins TRBV9 to TRBJ2-3, with 9 bases that match TRBD2. This TCR was recovered from a man aged 18 to 30 in good health and CMV-seronegative. Specimen: PBMCs. The CDR3 here is CASSVEGAGGVTDTQYF. The CDR3 coding sequence is TGTGCCAGCAGCGTAGAGGGTGCGGGAGGGGTCACAGATACGCAGTATTTT.